Each of the 32 T cell receptor beta chains below was sequenced from the same sample in a study of vaccination and CD4 T cells after COVID-19. Cultured CD4+ T cells had their DNA profiled by the Oncomine TCR Beta short-read assay. TCRdb used MiXCR to reprocess the PCR reads, holding one entry per CDR3 protein. The table includes approximately 19,000 distinct CDR3 sequences, under 60% detected once. These receptors lack a known antigen. The treatment is: 10-day PBMC culture with coronavirus spike peptide pools or control peptides (ViraFEST assay). The specimen comprised CD4+ T cells from blood, cultured in vitro, sampled after SARS-CoV-2 vaccination. The source of these receptors is a human donor who had recovered from COVID-19.

The genes are TRBV30 and TRBJ1-1; D gene uncertain. V was trimmed by 2 bases and J by 9 bases, leaving 16 bases between them. The CDR3 is 13 residues long. CDR1 is GTSNPN, CDR2 SVGIG, per germline (reference sequence). DNA for the CDR3: TGTGCCTGGAGTTTGGGAAACGCTATCAAAGCTTTCTTT. Amino acids: CAWSLGNAIKAFF. Looking up the rest from reference TRBV30 and TRBJ1-1 gives the full variable domain: SQTIHQWPATLVQPVGSPLSLECTVEGTSNPNLYWYRQAAGRGLQLLFYSVGIGQISSEVPQNLSASRPQDRQFILSSKKLLLSDSGFYLCAWSLGNAIKAFFGQGTRLTVV.

V and J are TRBV30 and TRBJ2-3; D possibly matches TRBD1 or TRBD2 (6 bases each). This CDR3 comprises 14 residues. V dropped 1 base and J dropped 5 bases, with 13 bases sitting between them. Germline lookup yields CDR1 GTSNPN and CDR2 SVGIG (reference sequence). CDR3: CAWSARGGRDTQYF. The CDR3 DNA reads as TGTGCCTGGAGTGCTCGAGGGGGGCGAGATACGCAGTATTTT. The full variable domain, with the rest looked up from reference TRBV30 and TRBJ2-3, is SQTIHQWPATLVQPVGSPLSLECTVEGTSNPNLYWYRQAAGRGLQLLFYSVGIGQISSEVPQNLSASRPQDRQFILSSKKLLLSDSGFYLCAWSARGGRDTQYFGPGTRLTVL.

The chain uses TRBV6-1 and TRBJ2-1, with 13 bases matching TRBD2. Germline lookup yields CDR1 MNHNS and CDR2 SASEGT. The CDR3 runs 18 residues. V was clipped by 7 bases and J by 2 bases; unmatched bases: 11. The CDR3 reads CASIDITSGRAPYNEQFF. CDR3 nucleotides: TGTGCCAGCATCGACATAACTAGCGGGAGGGCCCCCTACAATGAGCAGTTCTTC.

This chain links TRBV25-1 with TRBJ1-2, with D possibly matching TRBD1 (5 bases). The CDR3 runs to 15 residues. CDR1 is MGHDK and CDR2 is SYGVNS in the germline V gene. Trimming took off 1 base at V and 7 bases at J, with 16 bases between the two ends. The CDR3 bases are TGTGCCAGCAGTGAATTTATGGGGGTGGTCTCTGGCTACACCTTC. Translated: CASSEFMGVVSGYTF.

The chain employs TRBV7-3 and TRBJ1-1, with D uncertain. The CDR3 sequence is 14 residues long. Germline CDR1 reads SGHTA; CDR2 reads FQGTGA. V lost 5 bases and J 1 base, leaving 11 bases between the germline ends. CDR3 sequence reads: CASSPGPGNTEAFF. The CDR3 DNA sequence: TGTGCCAGCAGCCCAGGACCGGGGAACACTGAAGCTTTCTTT.

The sample holds a few counts of this clonotype. The chain uses TRBV5-1 and TRBJ2-7; 7 bases are shared with TRBD2. The germline gives CDR1 SGHRS, CDR2 YFSETQ. This CDR3 is 16 amino acids long. The V segment lost 2 bases and the J segment 4 bases; nucleotides outside the gene matches: 12. The CDR3, as DNA: TGCGCCAGCAGCTTTCGGAGGGGAGACGGGAGGTACGAGCAGTACTTC. As protein: CASSFRRGDGRYEQYF.

This chain joins TRBV7-2 and TRBJ2-7, with D possibly TRBD2 on 6 matching bases. The CDR3 has 15 residues. CDR1 and CDR2 from the germline V gene are SGHTA and FQGNSA. V lost 6 bases to trimming and J lost 2 bases, with 17 bases between them. The CDR3 region is CASRSGGGSTYEQYF. CDR3 DNA sequence: TGTGCCAGCAGATCGGGTGGGGGGAGCACCTACGAGCAGTACTTC.

The rearrangement joins TRBV29-1 to TRBJ1-1; tentatively, D is TRBD1 (5 bases). The CDR3 has 11 amino acids. Germline V gene data show CDR1 as SQVTM and CDR2 as ANQGSEA. Trimming shortened V by 4 bases and J by 6 bases, and 9 bases separated the two germline ends. CDR3 sequence: CSVGGRAEAFF. DNA for the CDR3: TGCAGCGTTGGGGGCAGGGCTGAAGCTTTCTTT.

V is TRBV5-4 and J is TRBJ2-3, with 10 nucleotides matching TRBD2. With V trimmed by 4 bases and J by 4 bases, 9 bases remained unmatched. There are 16 residues in the CDR3. Germline V gene data show CDR1 as SGHNT and CDR2 as YYREEE (reference sequence). DNA for the CDR3: TGTGCCAGCAGCCCCAGGAGCGGGAGGGCCCCAGATACGCAGTATTTT. It yields the protein CASSPRSGRAPDTQYF.

The chain has TRBV19 and TRBJ1-2; 12 bases match TRBD1. The V gene end was trimmed by 3 bases and the J gene end by 8 bases; junction bases not matched to a gene: 10. Per germline, CDR1 LNHDA and CDR2 SQIVND (reference sequence). CDR3 length equals 16 residues. The chain's CDR3 is CASSIPRDRGPGGYTF. The CDR3, as DNA: TGTGCCAGTAGTATCCCCCGGGACAGGGGGCCAGGGGGCTACACCTTC.

The gene calls are TRBV19 and TRBJ1-5; TRBD1 matches at 9 bases. V shed 7 bases and J 11 bases; nucleotides not matched to a gene: 15. Germline V gives CDR1 LNHDA, CDR2 SQIVND (reference sequence). The CDR3 is made up of 15 amino acids. The CDR3 region is CASTMIIQGATSQHF. In DNA form, the CDR3 reads TGTGCCAGTACCATGATTATACAGGGGGCAACTTCCCAGCATTTT.

In this sample, this clonotype turned up once. The V and J genes are TRBV27 and TRBJ1-6; D remains unclear. This CDR3 has 15 residues. Trimming took off 6 bases at V and 5 bases at J, with 14 bases between the two ends. From germline, CDR1 is MNHEY and CDR2 SMNVEV (reference sequence). CDR3 bases: TGTGCCAGCAGCCTCGGACGGGTGGATAATTCACCCCTCCACTTT. Its protein product is CASSLGRVDNSPLHF.

This chain joins TRBV19 and TRBJ2-5; the match to TRBD2 covers 14 bases. Germline V lookup: CDR1 LNHDA, CDR2 SQIVND (reference sequence). The CDR3 runs to 15 residues. V was pared by 5 bases and J by 5 bases, with 4 bases of the junction left unmatched. The CDR3 spells CASSPGTSGSETQYF. In DNA, the CDR3 is TGTGCCAGTAGTCCCGGGACTAGCGGGAGTGAGACCCAGTACTTC.

This clonotype was detected a few times. The V gene is TRBV12-3 or TRBV12-4, the J gene TRBJ1-6, with D perhaps TRBD1 (6 bases). The CDR3 is 14 amino acids. The germline V and J ends were trimmed by 3 bases and 10 bases, with 13 bases remaining between them. The CDR3 here is CASSLGQGSSPLHF. The CDR3 DNA reads as TGTGCCAGCAGTTTGGGGCAGGGGAGCTCACCCCTCCACTTT.

The chain uses TRBV30 and TRBJ1-2; D not resolved. The V and J ends lost 5 bases and 7 bases respectively, with 5 bases between them. Germline CDR1 GTSNPN, CDR2 SVGIG (reference sequence). The CDR3 loop spans 9 amino acids. DNA of the CDR3: TGTGCCTGGCTGAGTGGCTACACCTTC. Its protein is CAWLSGYTF.

V usage is TRBV5-6 and J usage is TRBJ1-1; D unclear. This CDR3 has 13 amino acids. Germline loops: CDR1 SGHDT, CDR2 YYEEEE. V was clipped by 3 bases and J by 4 bases, with 10 bases between them. The CDR3 DNA reads as TGTGCCAGCAGCTCTGAGGTTCCCACTGAAGCTTTCTTT. It yields the protein CASSSEVPTEAFF.

This clonotype appeared a few times. The chain uses TRBV10-3 and TRBJ1-2; D is unresolved. Looked up from germline, CDR1 is ENHRY and CDR2 is SYGVKD. Trimming pared 4 bases from V and 4 bases from J, leaving 19 bases between. The CDR3 length is 16 residues. In nucleotides, the CDR3 is TGTGCCATCAGTGCTCGTCCGATTTTCCAACTCTATGGCTACACCTTC. Its translation: CAISARPIFQLYGYTF.

The chain couples TRBV20-1 to TRBJ1-2, with D possibly matching TRBD1 (5 bases). The V and J ends lost 2 bases and 7 bases respectively, with 8 bases between them. This CDR3 region has 11 residues. Germline V gene sequence: CDR1 DFQATT, CDR2 SNEGSKA (reference sequence). CDR3 coding DNA: TGCAGTGCTAGATACGGGGCTGGCTACACCTTC. This gives the protein CSARYGAGYTF.

The chain joins TRBV20-1 to TRBJ2-3, with D possibly TRBD2 on 5 matching bases. Germline V lookup: CDR1 DFQATT, CDR2 SNEGSKA (reference sequence). Trimming pared 0 bases from V and 4 bases from J, leaving 8 bases between. This CDR3 has 13 residues. The DNA for the CDR3 is TGCAGTGCTAGAGACGAGGGCTCAGATACGCAGTATTTT. It specifies CSARDEGSDTQYF.

This chain links TRBV6-1 with TRBJ1-6; no definite D call. The CDR3 is 15 amino acids. Germline CDR1 MNHNS, CDR2 SASEGT. V was clipped by 7 bases and J by 6 bases, with 16 bases between them. CDR3 nucleotides: TGTGCCAGCAAAGACCGCGGACCTTTTAATTCACCCCTCCACTTT. It yields the protein CASKDRGPFNSPLHF.

About this clonotype: The missing conserved phenylalanine or tryptophan at the end of this CDR3 makes a read error likely. This chain connects TRBV11-3 to TRBJ1-1, with 10 bases that match TRBD1. CDR1 and CDR2 (germline): SGHNT, YENEEA. The CDR3 sequence is 17 residues long. V shed 5 bases and J 6 bases; nucleotides not matched to a gene: 15. This chain's CDR3 is CASSRRKLDRGLSEAFL. The CDR3 DNA reads TGTGCCAGCAGCCGACGAAAACTCGACAGGGGGCTTTCTGAAGCTTTCCTT.

This clonotype was seen more than once but under ten times. CDR3 bases: TGTGCCAGCAGACGGGCGGGCAATCAGCCCCAGCATTTT. Protein: CASRRAGNQPQHF. The J gene is TRBJ1-5, the V gene TRBV6-1; D uncertain. Per the germline V gene, CDR1 is MNHNS and CDR2 is SASEGT. Trimming pared 6 bases from V and 2 bases from J, leaving 8 bases between. This CDR3 spans 13 amino acids.

This clonotype was seen a few times. Sequence at one end of the junction differs from germline and may be a read error. This chain uses TRBV20-1 with TRBJ2-3; D unresolved. In germline, CDR1 is DFQATT, CDR2 SNEGSKA (reference sequence). The CDR3 spans 14 residues. For the CDR3, the DNA is TGTAGTGCTAGGGCACCTATAGACACAGATACGCAGTATTTT. Translating gives CSARAPIDTDTQYF.

V usage is TRBV21-1 and J usage is TRBJ2-7; the table assigns TRBD1, which was not confirmed against the DNA. TRBV21-1 is noted as a pseudogene. The CDR3 contains 16 residues. CDR3 residues: CASSISYRVRGYEQYF. The CDR3 nucleotides read TGTGCCAGCAGCATTTCATACAGGGTACGAGGATACGAGCAGTACTTC.

The table lists this clonotype with a few counts. The chain employs TRBV10-1 and TRBJ1-3; D unresolved. V dropped 4 bases and J dropped 4 bases, with 11 bases sitting between them. Germline-derived CDR1 and CDR2 are WNHNN and SYGVQD (reference sequence). CDR3 size: 14 residues. CDR3 amino acids: CASSASGRGNTIYF. As DNA, the CDR3 is TGCGCCAGCAGTGCTTCCGGACGAGGAAACACCATATATTTT.

A few counts support this clonotype. This chain uses TRBV20-1 with TRBJ1-2, with D possibly TRBD1 on 6 matching bases. The CDR3 sequence is 12 residues long. V dropped 6 bases and J dropped 2 bases, with 10 bases sitting between them. From germline, CDR1 is DFQATT and CDR2 SNEGSKA (reference sequence). CDR3 protein: CSANTGNYGYTF. The CDR3 region has the DNA TGCAGTGCCAACACAGGGAACTATGGCTACACCTTC.

This clonotype was counted between two and nine times. V gene TRBV6-5 combines with J gene TRBJ1-6; D ambiguous. There are 17 residues in the CDR3. V was trimmed by 3 bases and J by 0 bases, leaving 12 bases between them. Germline V gives CDR1 MNHEY, CDR2 SVGAGI. The CDR3 region is CASSYGVEGSYNSPLHF. CDR3 DNA: TGTGCCAGCAGTTATGGGGTAGAGGGCTCCTATAATTCACCCCTCCACTTT.

The V call is TRBV30, the J call TRBJ1-2, with 12 bases aligning to TRBD1. Trimming cost V 1 base and J 8 bases; bases outside gene matches: 5. Germline values: CDR1 GTSNPN, CDR2 SVGIG (reference sequence). The CDR3 contains 14 residues. The CDR3 coding sequence is TGTGCCTGGAGTGGGGACAGGGGGCGAGTCGGCTACACCTTC. Translated: CAWSGDRGRVGYTF. The variable domain in full, completed from reference TRBV30 and TRBJ1-2, reads SQTIHQWPATLVQPVGSPLSLECTVEGTSNPNLYWYRQAAGRGLQLLFYSVGIGQISSEVPQNLSASRPQDRQFILSSKKLLLSDSGFYLCAWSGDRGRVGYTFGSGTRLTVV.

This rearrangement joins TRBV27 to TRBJ2-3; D is unresolved. This CDR3 region has 18 residues. V was cut by 5 bases and J by 2 bases, with 23 bases left in between. Germline CDR1 is MNHEY and CDR2 is SMNVEV (reference sequence). The CDR3 nucleotides are TGTGCCAGCAGTCCATCAGACCTCCGACGAATAATCACAGATACGCAGTATTTT. It codes for CASSPSDLRRIITDTQYF.

This clonotype was counted between two and nine times. The chain has TRBV7-3 and TRBJ2-1, with D uncertain. This CDR3 has 15 residues. Deletions cut 2 bases from V and 0 bases from J, with 8 bases between. Germline V lookup: CDR1 SGHTA, CDR2 FQGTGA. The CDR3 reads CASSLGPGSYNEQFF. The DNA for the CDR3 is TGTGCCAGCAGCTTAGGCCCAGGCTCCTACAATGAGCAGTTCTTC.

V usage is TRBV29-1 and J usage is TRBJ1-2; weak D call: TRBD1 (6 bases). This CDR3 has 15 residues. Germline loops: CDR1 SQVTM, CDR2 ANQGSEA. V lost 3 bases, J lost 1 base, and 15 bases lay in between. In nucleotides, the CDR3 is TGCAGCGTTGAGTTTCGAGGCAGGGGTAACTATGGCTACACCTTC. Amino acid sequence: CSVEFRGRGNYGYTF. Using reference TRBV29-1 and TRBJ1-2 for the parts outside the CDR3, the full variable domain is SAVISQKPSRDICQRGTSLTIQCQVDSQVTMMFWYRQQPGQSLTLIATANQGSEATYESGFVIDKFPISRPNLTFSTLTVSNMSPEDSSIYLCSVEFRGRGNYGYTFGSGTRLTVV.

This chain joins TRBV24-1 and TRBJ2-2; TRBD2 matches at 13 bases. Germline V gives CDR1 KGHDR, CDR2 SFDVKD. V was clipped by 4 bases and J by 4 bases; unmatched bases: 5. The CDR3 runs 17 residues. The CDR3 protein is CATSDPGLAGLTGELFF. The CDR3 bases are TGTGCCACCAGTGACCCGGGACTAGCGGGACTCACCGGGGAGCTGTTTTTT.